The 13 T cell receptor beta chains reported below all come from one sample, sequenced in a study of blood T cell repertoires in COVID-19. Here immunoSEQ multiplex PCR was the method, and the copy in TCRdb shows in-frame clones only, minus some. In the table there are about 160,000 clones, over 80% of which are singletons. The sample consisted of peripheral blood. These receptor sequences come from a man aged 25-45 years with COVID-19, enrolled during active disease.

The chain couples TRBV2 to TRBJ1-2, with 8 bases lining up with TRBD1. This CDR3 is built from 16 residues. Germline V gene sequence: CDR1 SNHLY, CDR2 FYNNEI. V was pared by 3 bases and J by 2 bases, with 8 bases of the junction left unmatched. This CDR3 reads CASSDPWDRSNYGYTF. The CDR3 bases are TGTGCCAGCAGTGATCCTTGGGACAGGAGCAACTATGGCTACACCTTC.

The rearrangement joins TRBV7-6 to TRBJ2-3, with 12 bases lining up with TRBD2. This CDR3 spans 16 amino acids. Trimming cost V 5 bases and J 4 bases; bases outside gene matches: 7. CDR1 is SGHVS and CDR2 is FNYEAQ in the germline V gene. DNA of the CDR3: TGTGCCAGCAGCCTAACACTAGCGGGGGGAGCAGATACGCAGTATTTT. Residues: CASSLTLAGGADTQYF.

The chain uses TRBV6-2 or TRBV6-3 and TRBJ1-5; maybe TRBD1 (6 bases). Trimming left V 0 bases short and J 7 bases short, with 10 bases between. The germline CDR1 and CDR2 sequences are MNHEY and SVGEGT. The CDR3 loop spans 14 amino acids. CDR3 in DNA: TGTGCCAGCAGTTACTCGTCAGGGGCGCAGCCCCAGCATTTT. This translates into CASSYSSGAQPQHF.

This sequence joins TRBV5-1 and TRBJ2-7, with D perhaps TRBD1 (6 bases). The CDR3 runs 13 residues. V lost 0 bases to trimming and J lost 4 bases, with 8 bases between them. Germline CDR1 is SGHRS and CDR2 is YFSETQ. The CDR3 loop is CASSLDDRYEQYF. Here the CDR3 DNA reads TGCGCCAGCAGCTTGGATGACAGGTACGAGCAGTACTTC.

The chain employs TRBV15 and TRBJ2-1; TRBD2 might be the D (6 bases). The CDR3 consists of 14 residues. Germline V gene sequence: CDR1 LNHNV, CDR2 YYDKDF (reference sequence). Deletions cut 3 bases from V and 8 bases from J, with 14 bases between. In DNA form, the CDR3 reads TGTGCCACCAGCAGGGAGGGTTATTTCGATGAGCAGTTCTTC. It yields the protein CATSREGYFDEQFF.

The V and J genes are TRBV9 and TRBJ1-1, with TRBD1 matching over 8 bases. V shed 0 bases and J 4 bases; nucleotides not matched to a gene: 5. This CDR3 has 15 residues. Germline V lookup: CDR1 SGDLS, CDR2 YYNGEE. CDR3 DNA: TGTGCCAGCAGCGTAGACGGACAGGGCGGCACTGAAGCTTTCTTT. This translates into CASSVDGQGGTEAFF.

This CDR3 reads CASAPGVRTDTQYF. The CDR3 DNA reads TGTGCCAGCGCCCCGGGAGTGAGAACAGATACGCAGTATTTT. The chain combines TRBV18 with TRBJ2-3; a possible D gene is TRBD2 (6 bases). In germline, CDR1 is KGHSH, CDR2 LQKENI. The CDR3 spans 14 residues. V was pared by 8 bases and J by 3 bases, with 15 bases between.

In its sample, this clone was seen once. J is TRBJ2-3 and V is TRBV29-1; a weak D match, TRBD2 (5 bases). Germline assignment: CDR1 SQVTM and CDR2 ANQGSEA. The CDR3 extends over 12 amino acids. The V and J ends lost 3 bases and 4 bases respectively, with 8 bases between them. The CDR3 sequence: CSVELAADTQYF. CDR3 nucleotides: TGCAGCGTTGAGCTAGCAGCAGATACGCAGTATTTT.

This chain links TRBV19 with TRBJ2-2; D is ambiguous. The CDR3 is made up of 14 amino acids. Germline CDR1 is LNHDA and CDR2 is SQIVND (reference sequence). V lost 8 bases and J 4 bases, leaving 14 bases between the germline ends. The CDR3 DNA reads TGTGCCAGTCGTCTATCTCACGGCACCGGGGAGCTGTTTTTT. Amino acids: CASRLSHGTGELFF. Variable domain in full (rest from reference TRBV19 and TRBJ2-2): DGGITQSPKYLFRKEGQNVTLSCEQNLNHDAMYWYRQDPGQGLRLIYYSQIVNDFQKGDIAEGYSVSREKKESFPLTVTSAQKNPTAFYLCASRLSHGTGELFFGEGSRLTVL.

The chain combines TRBV21-1 with TRBJ1-5; TRBD1, the table's D call, lacks a check against the DNA. TRBV21-1 is an annotated pseudogene. The length of the CDR3 is 17 residues. CDR3 sequence: CASSKRPRDRINQPQHF. The CDR3 DNA sequence: TGTGCCAGCAGCAAAAGGCCCAGGGACAGGATCAATCAGCCCCAGCATTTT.

The chain joins TRBV18 to TRBJ1-3; D remains ambiguous. Looked up from germline, CDR1 is KGHSH and CDR2 is LQKENI. Trimming shortened V by 3 bases and J by 0 bases, and 18 bases separated the two germline ends. The CDR3 is 18 residues long. The CDR3 coding sequence is TGTGCCAGCTCACCCCTACGGACGGAGGCTGCCTCTGGAAACACCATATATTTT. Protein sequence: CASSPLRTEAASGNTIYF. Based on the CDR3 plus reference TRBV18 and TRBJ1-3, the full variable domain is NAGVMQNPRHLVRRRGQEARLRCSPMKGHSHVYWYRQLPEEGLKFMVYLQKENIIDESGMPKERFSAEFPKEGPSILRIQQVVRGDSAAYFCASSPLRTEAASGNTIYFGEGSWLTVV.

The V gene is TRBV4-3, the J gene TRBJ2-2; TRBD2 might be the D (6 bases). Germline-derived CDR1 and CDR2 are LGHNA and YSLEER. The germline V and J ends were trimmed by 0 bases and 2 bases, with 16 bases remaining between them. This CDR3 region has 18 residues. The CDR3: CASSQDMIGGTNTGELFF. CDR3 bases: TGCGCCAGCAGCCAAGATATGATAGGCGGGACCAACACCGGGGAGCTGTTTTTT.

The rearrangement links TRBV18 to TRBJ1-3, with 11 bases lining up with TRBD1. With 5 bases clipped from V and 4 bases from J, the junction kept 10 bases outside the gene matches. Germline V gives CDR1 KGHSH, CDR2 LQKENI. CDR3 length equals 17 residues. The CDR3 coding sequence is TGTGCCAGCTCAGCAGGGACAGGGGGTACCCTCGGAAACACCATATATTTT. It encodes CASSAGTGGTLGNTIYF.